The rows below give T cell receptor beta chains drawn from one sample of a study of T-cell reconstitution after alpha-beta-depleted transplantation in children. TCRdb passed the PCR reads through MiXCR, listing each CDR3 protein once. The table includes about 440,000 distinct CDR3 sequences, 43% detected once. Material: PBMCs, obtained before TCRalphabeta/CD19-depleted stem cell transplant. These receptors were collected from a girl aged 2-15 years with aplastic anemia, due to receive a stem cell transplant. Both conserved end residues are part of each CDR3. Fields, in order: D gene, V gene, J gene, clone size, CDR3 DNA, CDR3 protein. The D gene is left open where the match is weak. The size of a clone is reported for some rows only, either as once, few or many, or as a class for expanded clones.

D gene: NA
V gene: TRBV20-1
J gene: TRBJ2-5
clone size: many
CDR3 DNA: TGCAGTGCTAGTGAGTTCCTTGGGAAGACCCAGTACTTC
CDR3 protein: CSASEFLGKTQYF

D gene: NA
V gene: TRBV7-3
J gene: TRBJ2-2
clone size: NA
CDR3 DNA: TGTGCCAGCAGCCACGTAGAGGGGCGGGAGCTGTTTTTT
CDR3 protein: CASSHVEGRELFF

D gene: TRBD1
V gene: TRBV6-2/TRBV6-3
J gene: TRBJ1-6
clone size: NA
CDR3 DNA: TGTGCCAGCAGTTACGGACCAACAGGGGCCGGGGGTAATTCACCCCTCCACTTT
CDR3 protein: CASSYGPTGAGGNSPLHF

D gene: NA
V gene: TRBV7-9
J gene: TRBJ1-1
clone size: NA
CDR3 DNA: TGTGCCAGCAGCATAACAGCTGAAGCTTTCTTT
CDR3 protein: CASSITAEAFF

D gene: NA
V gene: TRBV28
J gene: TRBJ2-5
clone size: few
CDR3 DNA: TGTGCCAGCAGTCTGGGACGGTCTGAGACCCAGTACTTC
CDR3 protein: CASSLGRSETQYF

D gene: TRBD1
V gene: TRBV20-1
J gene: TRBJ1-5
clone size: NA
CDR3 DNA: TGCAGTGCTCCGCCCCACAGGGGGAGCAATCAGCCCCAGCATTTT
CDR3 protein: CSAPPHRGSNQPQHF

D gene: TRBD2
V gene: TRBV7-2
J gene: TRBJ2-1
clone size: few
CDR3 DNA: TGTGCCAGCAGCTTAAGACTAGCGGGATCCTACAATGAGCAGTTCTTC
CDR3 protein: CASSLRLAGSYNEQFF

D gene: NA
V gene: TRBV5-6
J gene: TRBJ2-7
clone size: NA
CDR3 DNA: TGTGCCAGCGGAGAGGCGGACCGCCAAACTTCCTACGAGCAGTACTTC
CDR3 protein: CASGEADRQTSYEQYF

D gene: TRBD1
V gene: TRBV20-1
J gene: TRBJ2-7
clone size: once
CDR3 DNA: TGCAGTGCTAGCGGTCGGGACAGGGTACACTACGAGCAGTACTTC
CDR3 protein: CSASGRDRVHYEQYF

D gene: NA
V gene: TRBV29-1
J gene: TRBJ2-7
clone size: NA
CDR3 DNA: TGCAGCGTTGTGTGGCAGGAGTCCTACGAGCAGTACTTC
CDR3 protein: CSVVWQESYEQYF

D gene: NA
V gene: TRBV4-3
J gene: TRBJ2-7
clone size: few
CDR3 DNA: TGCGCCAGCAGCCAGGACAGTAGATCCCCCTACGAGCAGTACTTC
CDR3 protein: CASSQDSRSPYEQYF

D gene: NA
V gene: TRBV29-1
J gene: TRBJ2-3
clone size: NA
CDR3 DNA: TGCAGCGTTGAAGTCCCACCACGACTGAGGCGGGATACGCAGTATTTT
CDR3 protein: CSVEVPPRLRRDTQYF

D gene: NA
V gene: TRBV7-9
J gene: TRBJ1-1
clone size: NA
CDR3 DNA: TGTGCCAGCAGCTTTTCCGGGACGGGGCCCACTGAAGCTTTCTTT
CDR3 protein: CASSFSGTGPTEAFF

D gene: NA
V gene: TRBV29-1
J gene: TRBJ1-3
clone size: few
CDR3 DNA: TGCAGCGTTGAAGCGCTTCTATCTGGAAACACCATATATTTT
CDR3 protein: CSVEALLSGNTIYF

D gene: NA
V gene: TRBV28
J gene: TRBJ2-3
clone size: NA
CDR3 DNA: TGTGCCAGCAGCATAATAGGGCCCCGCACAGATACGCAGTATTTT
CDR3 protein: CASSIIGPRTDTQYF

D gene: TRBD2
V gene: TRBV11-2
J gene: TRBJ2-7
clone size: many
CDR3 DNA: TGTGCCAGCAGCTTAGTTCCCGTCGGCGGGAGGGCCTACTCCTACGAGCAGTACTTC
CDR3 protein: CASSLVPVGGRAYSYEQYF

D gene: NA
V gene: TRBV7-2
J gene: TRBJ2-3
clone size: NA
CDR3 DNA: TGTGCCAGCAGCCAGGGGGGAGGGTTCACAGATACGCAGTATTTT
CDR3 protein: CASSQGGGFTDTQYF

D gene: NA
V gene: TRBV20-1
J gene: TRBJ1-3
clone size: many
CDR3 DNA: TGCAGTGCTAGAGATAGGGGCTATCTAGACACCATATATTTT
CDR3 protein: CSARDRGYLDTIYF

D gene: TRBD2
V gene: TRBV12-3/TRBV12-4
J gene: TRBJ2-5
clone size: many
CDR3 DNA: TGTGCCAGCAGTTTCATAGCGGGAGCGGATGAGACCCAGTACTTC
CDR3 protein: CASSFIAGADETQYF

D gene: NA
V gene: TRBV5-1
J gene: TRBJ2-7
clone size: NA
CDR3 DNA: TGCGCCAGCAGCCCATTCAGCCAGAGCCAGCCCTACGAGCAGTACTTC
CDR3 protein: CASSPFSQSQPYEQYF

D gene: NA
V gene: TRBV5-1
J gene: TRBJ1-2
clone size: NA
CDR3 DNA: TGCGCCAGCAGCTTCCACAGGGAAGCTAACTATGGCTACACCTTC
CDR3 protein: CASSFHREANYGYTF

D gene: NA
V gene: TRBV20-1
J gene: TRBJ2-5
clone size: NA
CDR3 DNA: TGCAGTGCTGACTACAGGGAGACCCAGTACTTC
CDR3 protein: CSADYRETQYF

D gene: NA
V gene: TRBV12-3/TRBV12-4
J gene: TRBJ2-3
clone size: NA
CDR3 DNA: TGTGCCAGCATCCGGGTAGGGACTCGAGGGACAGATACGCAGTATTTT
CDR3 protein: CASIRVGTRGTDTQYF

D gene: NA
V gene: TRBV12-3/TRBV12-4
J gene: TRBJ2-7
clone size: NA
CDR3 DNA: TGTGCCAGCAGTTTCCGACAGGAGGATCCCTACGAGCAGTACTTC
CDR3 protein: CASSFRQEDPYEQYF

D gene: NA
V gene: TRBV12-3/TRBV12-4
J gene: TRBJ2-3
clone size: NA
CDR3 DNA: TGTGCCAGCGGGATGACAGATACGCAGTATTTT
CDR3 protein: CASGMTDTQYF

D gene: TRBD1
V gene: TRBV7-6
J gene: TRBJ2-7
clone size: NA
CDR3 DNA: TGTGCCAGCAGCTCCCGGACAGGGGGTGTCGAGCAGTACTTC
CDR3 protein: CASSSRTGGVEQYF

D gene: NA
V gene: TRBV28
J gene: TRBJ2-7
clone size: NA
CDR3 DNA: TGTGCCAGCAGGACCCCCAGTCGGTCCAACGAGCAGTACTTC
CDR3 protein: CASRTPSRSNEQYF

D gene: NA
V gene: TRBV7-8
J gene: TRBJ2-7
clone size: NA
CDR3 DNA: TGTGCCAGCAGCCCGGGGGGGACAGGAAAAGACGAGCAGTACTTC
CDR3 protein: CASSPGGTGKDEQYF

D gene: TRBD2
V gene: TRBV12-3/TRBV12-4
J gene: TRBJ2-6
clone size: NA
CDR3 DNA: TGTGCCAGCACCACCCGACGACTAGCGGGAGGGTCCGGGGCCAACGTCCTGACTTTC
CDR3 protein: CASTTRRLAGGSGANVLTF

D gene: NA
V gene: TRBV28
J gene: TRBJ1-1
clone size: many
CDR3 DNA: TGTGCCAGCAGAGGACTCGGACACGCGAACACTGAAGCTTTCTTT
CDR3 protein: CASRGLGHANTEAFF

D gene: TRBD1
V gene: TRBV11-3
J gene: TRBJ2-2
clone size: NA
CDR3 DNA: TGTGCCAGCAGCCCCCGGGACAGGGGTGCCGGGGAGCTGTTTTTT
CDR3 protein: CASSPRDRGAGELFF

D gene: NA
V gene: TRBV11-2
J gene: TRBJ2-1
clone size: many
CDR3 DNA: TGTGCCAGCAGCTTAACTGGGGGAGAGATCATCCCCTACAATGAGCAGTTCTTC
CDR3 protein: CASSLTGGEIIPYNEQFF

D gene: NA
V gene: TRBV5-1
J gene: TRBJ2-1
clone size: NA
CDR3 DNA: TGCGCCAGCAGCTTGTATCCTAGCGTGGGGGATGAGCAGTTCTTC
CDR3 protein: CASSLYPSVGDEQFF

D gene: TRBD2
V gene: TRBV11-2
J gene: TRBJ2-1
clone size: NA
CDR3 DNA: TGTGCCAGCAGCTTAGGAGGGGGTCCGGGACTAGCATCCAATGAGCAGTTCTTC
CDR3 protein: CASSLGGGPGLASNEQFF

D gene: TRBD2
V gene: TRBV6-1
J gene: TRBJ2-7
clone size: NA
CDR3 DNA: TGTGCCAGCAGGACCGGGACTACTCGACTGGAGCAGTACTTC
CDR3 protein: CASRTGTTRLEQYF

D gene: TRBD1
V gene: TRBV15
J gene: TRBJ2-5
clone size: many
CDR3 DNA: TGTGCCACCAGCAGATCGGGACAGGGGGTACAAGAGACCCAGTACTTC
CDR3 protein: CATSRSGQGVQETQYF

D gene: TRBD1
V gene: TRBV5-1
J gene: TRBJ2-5
clone size: NA
CDR3 DNA: TGCGCCAGCAGCCTGACAGGGGATGAAGAGACCCAGTACTTC
CDR3 protein: CASSLTGDEETQYF

D gene: NA
V gene: TRBV7-9
J gene: TRBJ2-1
clone size: few
CDR3 DNA: TGTGCCAGCAGAGCGACAGGGAGGGAAGACGAGCAGTTCTTC
CDR3 protein: CASRATGREDEQFF

D gene: NA
V gene: TRBV19
J gene: TRBJ1-4
clone size: few
CDR3 DNA: TGTGCCAGTAGGGACGGGGACCCCGGTAATGAAAAACTGTTTTTT
CDR3 protein: CASRDGDPGNEKLFF

D gene: NA
V gene: TRBV28
J gene: TRBJ2-7
clone size: few
CDR3 DNA: TGTGCCAGCAGTCCTACCCCCGTCGGCAACTACGAGCAGTACTTC
CDR3 protein: CASSPTPVGNYEQYF

D gene: NA
V gene: TRBV12-3/TRBV12-4
J gene: TRBJ2-5
clone size: NA
CDR3 DNA: TGTGCCAGCAGTTACCTAAACCCAGAGACCCAGTACTTC
CDR3 protein: CASSYLNPETQYF

D gene: NA
V gene: TRBV7-9
J gene: TRBJ2-5
clone size: NA
CDR3 DNA: TGTGCCAGCAGCTTACGTTCGTCTTCACAAGAGACCCAGTACTTC
CDR3 protein: CASSLRSSSQETQYF

D gene: NA
V gene: TRBV28
J gene: TRBJ1-5
clone size: many
CDR3 DNA: TGTGCCAGCACCCCCCCTGACAGATATCAGCCCCAGCATTTT
CDR3 protein: CASTPPDRYQPQHF

D gene: TRBD2
V gene: TRBV4-3
J gene: TRBJ2-1
clone size: many
CDR3 DNA: TGCGCCAGCAGCCTCGGACTAGCGGGAGCAGGCAATGAGCAGTTCTTC
CDR3 protein: CASSLGLAGAGNEQFF

D gene: TRBD2
V gene: TRBV12-3/TRBV12-4
J gene: TRBJ2-3
clone size: NA
CDR3 DNA: TGTGCCAGCAGTTTAAGTAGGGGAGGGACTAGTAATACGCAGTATTTT
CDR3 protein: CASSLSRGGTSNTQYF

D gene: NA
V gene: TRBV10-3
J gene: TRBJ1-5
clone size: NA
CDR3 DNA: TGTGCCATCAGTGGGGACCCTGCTCAGCCCCAGCATTTT
CDR3 protein: CAISGDPAQPQHF

D gene: NA
V gene: TRBV3-1
J gene: TRBJ2-1
clone size: once
CDR3 DNA: TGTGCCAGCTGTGACCTGGCGGGTTCCGTGGGAGAGACCTACAATGAGCAGTTCTTC
CDR3 protein: CASCDLAGSVGETYNEQFF

D gene: NA
V gene: TRBV18
J gene: TRBJ1-2
clone size: once
CDR3 DNA: TGTGCCAGCTCACCACCCACGCGTAACTATGGCTACACCTTC
CDR3 protein: CASSPPTRNYGYTF

D gene: NA
V gene: TRBV30
J gene: TRBJ2-5
clone size: NA
CDR3 DNA: TGTGCCTGGAGGGGAGCGGGAGAGACCCAGTACTTC
CDR3 protein: CAWRGAGETQYF